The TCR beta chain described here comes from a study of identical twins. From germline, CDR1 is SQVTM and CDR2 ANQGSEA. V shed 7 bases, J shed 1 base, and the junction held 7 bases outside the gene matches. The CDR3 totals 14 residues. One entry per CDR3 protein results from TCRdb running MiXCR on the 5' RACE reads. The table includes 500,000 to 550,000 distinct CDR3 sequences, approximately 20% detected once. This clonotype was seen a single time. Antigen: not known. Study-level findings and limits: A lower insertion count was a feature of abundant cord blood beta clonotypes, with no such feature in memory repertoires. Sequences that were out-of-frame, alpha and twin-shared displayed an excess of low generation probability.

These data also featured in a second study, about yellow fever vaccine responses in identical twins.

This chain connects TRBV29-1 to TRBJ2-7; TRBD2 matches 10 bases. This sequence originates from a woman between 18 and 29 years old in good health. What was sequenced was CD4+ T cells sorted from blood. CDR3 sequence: CSARSGRESYEQYF. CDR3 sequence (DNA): TGCAGCGCCCGAAGCGGGAGGGAATCCTACGAGCAGTACTTC.